The 15 T cell receptor beta chains reported below all come from one sample, sequenced in a study of blood T cell repertoires in COVID-19. Measured with immunoSEQ multiplex PCR; TCRdb has only the in-frame clones, and not every one. The table has 350,000 to 400,000 clones, approximately 87% seen once. The specimen sequenced was PBMCs or T cells enriched from blood (not recorded which). All receptors derive from a woman between 25 and 40 years old with acute COVID-19.

The genes are TRBV7-9 and TRBJ2-2; D perhaps matches TRBD1 (5 bases). Trimming shortened V by 5 bases and J by 8 bases, and 9 bases separated the two germline ends. Germline CDR1 SEHNR, CDR2 FQNEAQ (reference sequence). This CDR3 contains 12 residues. CDR3 region: CASSPKGGELFF. CDR3 nucleotides: TGTGCCAGCAGCCCAAAGGGGGGGGAGCTGTTTTTT.

This clone has only one observation. The chain links TRBV7-9 to TRBJ1-3; 7 bases are a match to TRBD1. This CDR3 has 15 amino acids. V lost 2 bases, J lost 4 bases, and 5 bases stayed unmatched. Germline loops: CDR1 SEHNR, CDR2 FQNEAQ (reference sequence). This chain's CDR3 is CASSLQGVPGNTIYF. CDR3 DNA: TGTGCCAGCAGCTTACAGGGGGTACCGGGAAACACCATATATTTT.

J is TRBJ1-3 and V is TRBV7-9, with D tentatively TRBD1 (6 bases). CDR3 size: 15 residues. V lost 5 bases, J lost 4 bases, and 15 bases lay in between. The germline V gene encodes CDR1 SEHNR and CDR2 FQNEAQ (reference sequence). Here the CDR3 reads CASSAQQGSGNTIYF. The CDR3 nucleotides read TGTGCCAGCAGCGCCCAACAGGGTTCGGGAAACACCATATATTTT.

The gene calls are TRBV11-1 and TRBJ2-1; D remains unclear. V lost 3 bases and J 0 bases, leaving 9 bases between the germline ends. Germline V gene sequence: CDR1 SGHAT, CDR2 FQDESV (reference sequence). The CDR3 has 15 residues. CDR3 in amino acids: CASSLEPSSYNEQFF. The CDR3 region has the DNA TGTGCCAGCAGCTTGGAACCTAGCTCCTACAATGAGCAGTTCTTC.

The rearrangement links TRBV6-5 to TRBJ1-1, with 10 bases that match TRBD1. This CDR3 spans 14 amino acids. Germline CDR1 and CDR2: MNHEY and SVGAGI. V lost 2 bases to trimming and J lost 6 bases; unmatched junction nucleotides: 3. This CDR3 is CASSYRDRGAEAFF. CDR3 nucleotides: TGTGCCAGCAGTTACCGGGACAGGGGCGCTGAAGCTTTCTTT.

This sequence joins TRBV9 and TRBJ1-2; possible D gene TRBD1, 6 bases. The length of the CDR3 is 18 residues. From germline, CDR1 is SGDLS and CDR2 YYNGEE. V shed 0 bases and J shed 0 bases, with 18 bases lying between them. Here the CDR3 reads CASSVGATRGAANYGYTF. The CDR3 DNA reads as TGTGCCAGCAGCGTAGGTGCCACCCGGGGGGCTGCTAACTATGGCTACACCTTC. Combining the CDR3 with reference TRBV9 and TRBJ1-2 gives the whole variable domain DSGVTQTPKHLITATGQRVTLRCSPRSGDLSVYWYQQSLDQGLQFLIQYYNGEERAKGNILERFSAQQFPDLHSELNLSSLELGDSALYFCASSVGATRGAANYGYTFGSGTRLTVV.

The chain uses TRBV18 and TRBJ1-6, with a possible D match to TRBD1 (6 bases). V was cut by 2 bases and J by 0 bases, with 11 bases left in between. The germline gives CDR1 KGHSH, CDR2 LQKENI. CDR3 length: 17 amino acids. CDR3 in amino acids: CASSPGLGGSYNSPLHF. CDR3 nucleotide sequence: TGTGCCAGCTCACCAGGGTTAGGGGGCTCCTATAATTCACCCCTCCACTTT.

CDR3 region: CASGQGADTQYF. The CDR3 coding sequence is TGTGCCAGCGGACAGGGGGCAGATACGCAGTATTTT. The genes are TRBV7-9 and TRBJ2-3; TRBD1 aligns across 10 bases. Losses at the gene ends were 8 bases for V and 4 bases for J; bases not matched to a gene: 0. Looked up from germline, CDR1 is SEHNR and CDR2 is FQNEAQ (reference sequence). The CDR3 consists of 12 residues.

The chain employs TRBV10-1 and TRBJ2-2; 9 positions match TRBD2. The CDR3 extends over 17 amino acids. Trimming removed 3 bases from V and 5 bases from J; junction bases left unmatched: 10. The germline gives CDR1 WNHNN, CDR2 SYGVQD (reference sequence). CDR3 DNA sequence: TGCGCCAGCAGTGATGGGCTAGCGGGGCCCCGGACCGGGGAGCTGTTTTTT. It translates to CASSDGLAGPRTGELFF.

The rearrangement joins TRBV7-8 to TRBJ2-7; D might be TRBD1 (6 bases). Looked up from germline, CDR1 is SGHVS and CDR2 is FQNEAQ. This CDR3 spans 15 amino acids. V was trimmed by 6 bases and J by 6 bases, leaving 21 bases between them. This chain's CDR3 is CASRPQDQGLGEQYF. The CDR3 DNA sequence: TGTGCCAGCAGACCCCAAGATCAGGGGTTGGGCGAGCAGTACTTC.

This chain joins TRBV15 and TRBJ1-4; D is possibly TRBD1 (5 bases). In germline, CDR1 is LNHNV, CDR2 YYDKDF (reference sequence). The CDR3 sequence is 18 residues long. V was clipped by 5 bases and J by 3 bases, with 22 bases between them. The CDR3 DNA reads TGTGCCACCAGCGGAGGCCGCGGAGGGGCCGGAGCTAATGAAAAACTGTTTTTT. This codes for CATSGGRGGAGANEKLFF.

The V gene is TRBV7-9, the J gene TRBJ1-1, with TRBD1 as a possible D gene (5 bases). The germline CDR1 and CDR2 sequences are SEHNR and FQNEAQ (reference sequence). This CDR3 contains 15 residues. Trimming pared 5 bases from V and 5 bases from J, leaving 18 bases between. In nucleotides, the CDR3 is TGTGCCAGCAGCCTACGGGACGGTGGAGGGACTGAAGCTTTCTTT. Residues: CASSLRDGGGTEAFF.

This clone was counted a single time. V and J are TRBV7-2 and TRBJ2-7; the match to TRBD1 covers 11 bases. The CDR3 extends over 17 amino acids. V lost 2 bases, J lost 6 bases, and 12 bases stayed unmatched. The V gene's germline CDR1 is SGHTA and CDR2 FQGNSA. The CDR3 sequence: CASSLMFGTGGIGEQYF. CDR3 DNA sequence: TGTGCCAGCAGCTTAATGTTTGGGACAGGGGGAATCGGCGAGCAGTACTTC.

The V and J genes are TRBV7-8 and TRBJ1-6, with D uncertain. The CDR3 runs to 16 residues. V was cut by 5 bases and J by 0 bases, with 11 bases left in between. Germline V gene lookup returns CDR1 SGHVS and CDR2 FQNEAQ. The CDR3 region is CASSRTRSSYNSPLHF. The CDR3 DNA follows: TGTGCCAGCAGCCGCACGAGGAGCTCCTATAATTCACCCCTCCACTTT. Using reference TRBV7-8 and TRBJ1-6 for the parts outside the CDR3, the full variable domain is GAGVSQSPRYKVAKRGQDVALRCDPISGHVSLFWYQQALGQGPEFLTYFQNEAQLDKSGLPSDRFFAERPEGSVSTLKIQRTQQEDSAVYLCASSRTRSSYNSPLHFGNGTRLTVT.

The chain combines TRBV5-1 with TRBJ1-3; 7 nucleotides agree with TRBD1. This CDR3 spans 15 amino acids. Germline CDR1 is SGHRS and CDR2 is YFSETQ. J was trimmed by 0 bases and V by 4 bases; bases with no gene match: 4. CDR3 in DNA: TGCGCCAGCAGCCAAGACAGGGCCTCTGGAAACACCATATATTTT. Translated: CASSQDRASGNTIYF.